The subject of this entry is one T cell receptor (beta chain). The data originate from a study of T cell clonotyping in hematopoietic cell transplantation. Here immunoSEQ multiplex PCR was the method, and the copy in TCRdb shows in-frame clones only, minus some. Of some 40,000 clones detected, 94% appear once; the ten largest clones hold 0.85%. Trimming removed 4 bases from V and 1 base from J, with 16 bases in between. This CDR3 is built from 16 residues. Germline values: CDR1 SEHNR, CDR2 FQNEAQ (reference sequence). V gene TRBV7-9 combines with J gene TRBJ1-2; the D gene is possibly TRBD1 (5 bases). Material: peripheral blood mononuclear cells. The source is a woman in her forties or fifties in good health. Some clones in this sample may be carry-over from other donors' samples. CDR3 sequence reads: CASSSTLTEFNYGYTF. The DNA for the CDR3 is TGTGCCAGCAGCTCCACGTTGACAGAATTTAACTATGGCTACACCTTC.